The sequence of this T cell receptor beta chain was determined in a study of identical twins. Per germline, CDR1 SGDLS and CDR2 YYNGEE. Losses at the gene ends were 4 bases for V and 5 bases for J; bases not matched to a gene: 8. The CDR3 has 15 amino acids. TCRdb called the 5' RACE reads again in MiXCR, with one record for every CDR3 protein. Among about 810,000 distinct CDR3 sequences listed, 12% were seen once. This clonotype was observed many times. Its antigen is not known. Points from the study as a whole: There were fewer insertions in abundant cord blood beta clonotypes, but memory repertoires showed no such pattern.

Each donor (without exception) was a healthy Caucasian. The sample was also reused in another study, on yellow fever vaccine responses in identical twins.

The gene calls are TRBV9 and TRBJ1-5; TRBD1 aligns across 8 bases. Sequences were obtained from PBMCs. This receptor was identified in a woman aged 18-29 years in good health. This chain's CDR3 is CASSPGQGGYQPQHF. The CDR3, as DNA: TGTGCCAGCAGCCCCGGACAGGGAGGGTATCAGCCCCAGCATTTT.